The entry that follows covers one T cell receptor (beta chain) sequence. The length of the CDR3 is 13 residues. With 2 bases removed from V and 4 bases from J, the gap between germline ends came to 9 bases. Germline V gene lookup returns CDR1 SGHTS and CDR2 YDEGEE. The data stem from a study of siplizumab effects on memory and regulatory T cells. Using immunoSEQ multiplex PCR, the repertoire was profiled, and TCRdb retains in-frame clones only, with some absent. The table records under 150,000 clones, around 94% of them present only once. V is TRBV5-8 and J is TRBJ1-2; D gene unclear. What was sequenced was non-Treg CD4+ T cells sorted from blood. The clonotype was recovered from a human donor in good health. CDR3 bases: TGTGCCAGCAGCTTTGTTTCAAGCTATGGCTACACCTTC. Its translation is CASSFVSSYGYTF.